These T cell receptor beta chains were read from a single sample in a study of cytomegalovirus exposure and HLA in healthy donors. Sequencing was performed with immunoSEQ multiplex PCR; in TCRdb, only in-frame clones are kept and a portion is missing. The sample yields about 120,000 clones, around 80% seen once. Sample: PBMCs. These receptors were collected from a middle-aged man in good health and CMV-seronegative. The CDR3 runs from the conserved cysteine through the conserved F or W. The order of the fields is J gene, D gene, clone size, V gene, CDR3 DNA, CDR3 protein. The D gene is left open where the match is weak. For some rows the clone size is stated as once, few or many, or as a class when expanded; others skip it.

TRBJ1-2 - - TRBV4-3 TGCGCCAGCAGCCAAGGCCTCGGACGGGGATATGGCTACACCTTC CASSQGLGRGYGYTF
TRBJ1-2 TRBD1 - TRBV9 TGTGCCAGCAGCGTGGAAGGGACAGTCACTTATGGCTACACCTTC CASSVEGTVTYGYTF
TRBJ2-7 - - TRBV5-1 TGCGCCAGCAGCTTGGAGGGACACCTCTACGAGCAGTACTTC CASSLEGHLYEQYF
TRBJ2-5 - - TRBV7-3 TGTGCCAGCAGCTTTCGAGGACAAGAGACCCAGTACTTC CASSFRGQETQYF
TRBJ2-1 TRBD2 - TRBV4-1 TGCGCCAGCAGCCAAGTGCGGGGGGGATACAATGAGCAGTTCTTC CASSQVRGGYNEQFF
TRBJ2-3 TRBD2 few TRBV6-4 TGTGCCAGCAGTGACGCGGGGGGGCGAGATACGCAGTATTTT CASSDAGGRDTQYF
TRBJ2-6 TRBD1 - TRBV28 TGTGCCAGCAGTCCCCACAGGGGCTCTGGGGCCAACGTCCTGACTTTC CASSPHRGSGANVLTF
TRBJ2-7 TRBD2 - TRBV6-5 TGTGCCAGCAGTTACTCGGCTAGCGGCAGTATAGAGCAGTACTTC CASSYSASGSIEQYF
TRBJ1-2 TRBD1 - TRBV19 TGTGCCAGTAGTAGGGGCGACAGGGGTGATGGCTACACCTTC CASSRGDRGDGYTF
TRBJ2-4 TRBD2 - TRBV19 TGTGCCAGTAGTACCGTAGCGGGACGGTCCAAAAACATTCAGTACTTC CASSTVAGRSKNIQYF
TRBJ2-1 - - TRBV18 TGTGCCAGCTCACTCACTAGGGAAGCTGGGCACAATGAGCAGTTCTTC CASSLTREAGHNEQFF
TRBJ2-7 - - TRBV5-4 TGTGCCAGCAGCTTGGTTGTGGGAGCTCACGAGCAGTACTTC CASSLVVGAHEQYF
TRBJ1-6 TRBD1 - TRBV5-1 TGCGCCAGCAGCCAGGGGGTGATGCTATATAATTCACCCCTCCACTTT CASSQGVMLYNSPLHF
TRBJ2-7 TRBD1 few TRBV2 TGTGCCAGCAGCCGGACAGGGGTTAACGAGCAGTACTTC CASSRTGVNEQYF
TRBJ1-1 TRBD1 - TRBV7-9 TGTGCCAGCAGCGCGGGACAGGGGAACACTGAAGCTTTCTTT CASSAGQGNTEAFF
TRBJ2-7 TRBD1 once TRBV7-6 TGTGCCAGCAGCCAGGGACAGGGGGCCTACGAGCAGTACTTC CASSQGQGAYEQYF
TRBJ2-7 TRBD2 - TRBV7-6 TGTGCCAGCAGCTTAGTTCTGACTAGCGGGAGAGGGGGGCAGTACTTC CASSLVLTSGRGGQYF
TRBJ1-1 - - TRBV7-6 TGTGCCAGCAGCCGAGGGCTGGATAGGGGGGGAGCTGAAGCTTTCTTT CASSRGLDRGGAEAFF
TRBJ1-4 TRBD1 - TRBV6-1 TGTGCCAGCAGTGGTCTCAACAGGGGGAATGAAAAACTGTTTTTT CASSGLNRGNEKLFF
TRBJ1-5 TRBD1 - TRBV9 TGTGCCAGCAGCCATTCGGACAGGGTTGGCAATCAGCCCCAGCATTTT CASSHSDRVGNQPQHF
TRBJ2-2 TRBD2 - TRBV15 TGTGCCACGAGGGCGGGGGTGTCCGGGGAGCTGTTTTTT CATRAGVSGELFF
TRBJ1-3 TRBD1 - TRBV30 TGTGCCTGGAGTGGGGGACAGGGGAGTGGAAACACCATATATTTT CAWSGGQGSGNTIYF
TRBJ2-7 - - TRBV18 TGTGCCAGCTCACCAGCGCCCTTGCTCTCCTACGAGCAGTACTTC CASSPAPLLSYEQYF
TRBJ2-7 TRBD2 - TRBV9 TGTGCCAGCAGCGTAGACCCCGGGACTAGCTACGAGCAGTACTTC CASSVDPGTSYEQYF
TRBJ2-5 - - TRBV19 TGTGCCAGTAGTATGGGTAGGGGGGGGACCCAGTACTTC CASSMGRGGTQYF
TRBJ1-2 - - TRBV10-3 TGTGCCACCCAGGGGTCGGCAGAAACTAACTATGGCTACACCTTC CATQGSAETNYGYTF
TRBJ1-1 TRBD1 - TRBV27 TGTGCCAGCAGTCCGGGGACAGGGGGACGGGACACTGAAGCTTTCTTT CASSPGTGGRDTEAFF
TRBJ2-3 - - TRBV19 TGTGCCAGTAGTACAAACCGGGTTTCTAGCACAGATACGCAGTATTTT CASSTNRVSSTDTQYF
TRBJ2-7 TRBD1 - TRBV4-1 TGCGCCAGCAGCCAAATAGGACAGGGTCGCCACGAGCAGTACTTC CASSQIGQGRHEQYF
TRBJ1-4 - few TRBV11-2 TGTGCCAGCAGCTACCGGGTAAATGAAAAACTGTTTTTT CASSYRVNEKLFF
TRBJ2-7 TRBD1 - TRBV5-1 TGCGCCAGCACACCCTCGGGACAGCCTGTGTACGAGCAGTACTTC CASTPSGQPVYEQYF
TRBJ2-5 - - TRBV4-3 TGCGCCAGCAGCCAAGATTGGCATCCCCAAGAGACCCAGTACTTC CASSQDWHPQETQYF
TRBJ1-3 - few TRBV6-5 TGTGCCAGCAGAGACCTACGGAGCTCTGGAAACACCATATATTTT CASRDLRSSGNTIYF
TRBJ2-3 TRBD1 - TRBV4-1 TGCGCCAGCAGCCAATACAGGGGGCAGGGAGATACGCAGTATTTT CASSQYRGQGDTQYF
TRBJ1-2 - - TRBV5-6 TGTGCCAGCTCAATACTAAATTATGGCTACACCTTC CASSILNYGYTF
TRBJ2-7 TRBD2 - TRBV4-3 TGCGCCAGCAGCCAAGGGGACTTAGCGGGAGAAATCTACGAGCAGTACTTC CASSQGDLAGEIYEQYF
TRBJ1-6 - - TRBV4-3 TGCGCCAGCAGCCAAGGGACAGACCATTCACCCCTCCACTTT CASSQGTDHSPLHF